These 5 T cell receptor beta chains were sequenced from one sample in a study of T-cell memory formation after mild COVID-19. TCRdb redid the calling of the 5' RACE reads with MiXCR, one entry per CDR3 protein. The sample shows roughly 190,000 distinct CDR3 sequences, 8% to 11% of them seen only once. The sample taken for sequencing was PBMCs or a T cell subset sorted from them (not recorded which). These receptors all come from a man younger than 30 who had mild COVID-19 (a few samples of this study predate the infection). Cell type and time point are not known.

The chain is built from TRBV24-1 and TRBJ2-1; D is tentatively TRBD1 or TRBD2 (5 bases each). V lost 4 bases and J 5 bases, leaving 23 bases between the germline ends. The CDR3 is made up of 18 amino acids. Germline CDR1 KGHDR, CDR2 SFDVKD. The CDR3 bases are TGTGCCACCAGTGAACCCGCCTTTCCTGGGACGATTAACAATGAGCAGTTCTTC. Translated: CATSEPAFPGTINNEQFF.

This clonotype was counted a few times. The chain is built from TRBV10-3 and TRBJ2-1; a possible D gene is TRBD2 (6 bases). This CDR3 has 13 residues. Germline CDR1 reads ENHRY; CDR2 reads SYGVKD. The ends were cut back, 6 bases at V and 5 bases at J, with 11 bases in the middle. CDR3 amino acids: CAISPGVHNEQFF. The CDR3 region has the DNA TGTGCCATCAGCCCGGGGGTTCACAATGAGCAGTTCTTC.

The sample holds many counts of this clonotype. The chain is built from TRBV5-1 and TRBJ2-1, with 7 bases identical to TRBD2. This CDR3 is built from 17 residues. After removal of 3 bases from V and 3 bases from J, the junction contained 12 bases not matched to a gene. Per the germline V gene, CDR1 is SGHRS and CDR2 is YFSETQ. The CDR3 region has the DNA TGCGCCAGCAGCTGGGGGGTGAGCGGGGAGATCTACAATGAGCAGTTCTTC. Encoded protein: CASSWGVSGEIYNEQFF.

There are a few counts of this clonotype. V is TRBV7-7 and J is TRBJ2-5; tentatively, D is TRBD1 or TRBD2 (5 bases each). The germline V gene encodes CDR1 SSHAT and CDR2 FNYEAQ (reference sequence). V lost 1 base and J lost 4, with 16 bases in between. The CDR3 contains 16 residues. The CDR3 loop is CASSLGGSRGRETQYF. The DNA of the CDR3 is TGTGCCAGCAGCTTAGGGGGGTCGAGAGGTCGAGAGACCCAGTACTTC.

The chain combines TRBV11-2 with TRBJ1-1, with 8 positions matching TRBD1. Germline CDR1 reads SGHAT; CDR2 reads FQNNGV. CDR3 length: 13 amino acids. The V gene end was trimmed by 2 bases and the J gene end by 8 bases; junction bases not matched to a gene: 4. This CDR3 is CASSLTGGAEAFF. The CDR3 nucleotides are TGTGCCAGCAGCTTAACAGGGGGTGCGGAAGCTTTCTTT.